Listed below are T cell receptor beta chains from one sample, sequenced in a study of monozygotic twins with inflammatory bowel disease. One entry per CDR3 protein, without DNA, is what TCRdb gives after re-calling the 5' RACE reads. The listing records 400,000 to 500,000 distinct CDR3 sequences. Sequenced sample: blood. The source of these receptors is a human donor with ulcerative colitis or Crohn's disease, or a healthy co-twin of an affected twin (not recorded which). Each CDR3 is given with its conserved first and last residue. The order of the fields is J gene, V gene, CDR3 protein.

J: TRBJ2-4
V: TRBV2
CDR3: CASSGSGVVDIQYF

J: TRBJ1-4
V: TRBV4-3
CDR3: CASSQESTATNEKLFF

J: TRBJ2-5
V: TRBV29-1
CDR3: CSVGGGTTSRETQYF

J: TRBJ2-7
V: TRBV29-1
CDR3: CSAAQGTYEQYF

J: TRBJ1-3
V: TRBV11-2
CDR3: CASSLPGTGSGNTIYF

J: TRBJ2-5
V: TRBV20-1
CDR3: CSARETLAREETQYF

J: TRBJ2-1
V: TRBV7-9
CDR3: CASSLERLPSYNEQFF

J: TRBJ2-1
V: TRBV10-3
CDR3: CAISESSQGNEQFF

J: TRBJ2-3
V: TRBV5-1
CDR3: CASSLYQTDTQYF

J: TRBJ2-3
V: TRBV6-5
CDR3: CASRGAGTDTQYF

J: TRBJ2-1
V: TRBV9
CDR3: CASSVRLAGTEQFF

J: TRBJ2-1
V: TRBV7-9
CDR3: CASSSLVSEQFF

J: TRBJ2-2
V: TRBV28
CDR3: CASSLSYGVDGNTGELFF

J: TRBJ2-3
V: TRBV13
CDR3: CASSLTSGTSPSTDTQYF

J: TRBJ2-7
V: TRBV3-1
CDR3: CASSPLAGEQYF

J: TRBJ1-1
V: TRBV5-1
CDR3: CASRTTDTEAFF

J: TRBJ1-1
V: TRBV5-1
CDR3: CASSLEPGGAEAFF

J: TRBJ2-3
V: TRBV27
CDR3: CASSIRTTVTDTQYF

J: TRBJ2-2
V: TRBV7-3
CDR3: CASTMGGTNTGELFF

J: TRBJ2-7
V: TRBV12-3/TRBV12-4
CDR3: CASSSLVYEQYF

J: TRBJ2-3
V: TRBV28
CDR3: CASMVGSTDTQYF

J: TRBJ2-3
V: TRBV15
CDR3: CATSRRKGRDTQYF

J: TRBJ2-1
V: TRBV20-1
CDR3: CSALPGTSGSDEQFF

J: TRBJ2-1
V: TRBV4-1
CDR3: CASSQDLQRETVFF

J: TRBJ1-2
V: TRBV19
CDR3: CATTRGARGYTF

J: TRBJ1-1
V: TRBV28
CDR3: CASSPTALNTEAFF

J: TRBJ1-4
V: TRBV7-8
CDR3: CASSPYRVSIHTLEEKLFF

J: TRBJ1-1
V: TRBV19
CDR3: CASCPTVPRNTEAFF

J: TRBJ1-1
V: TRBV5-1
CDR3: CASSSGVTEAFF

J: TRBJ2-7
V: TRBV13
CDR3: CASRPRGGRHEQYF

J: TRBJ2-7
V: TRBV27
CDR3: CASSFPGSLEQYF

J: TRBJ1-1
V: TRBV11-1
CDR3: CASSPWGQGARSDTEAFF

J: TRBJ1-2
V: TRBV5-1
CDR3: CASSLPPDGGYTF

J: TRBJ2-3
V: TRBV6-2/TRBV6-3
CDR3: CASPNWTASGSGVVDTQYF

J: TRBJ1-2
V: TRBV7-9
CDR3: CASSLLGGEFHGYTF

J: TRBJ1-1
V: TRBV2
CDR3: CASSLTELNTEAFF

J: TRBJ1-5
V: TRBV29-1
CDR3: CSVWEGTTYQPQHF

J: TRBJ2-5
V: TRBV12-3/TRBV12-4
CDR3: CASTVGWETQYF

J: TRBJ2-5
V: TRBV9
CDR3: CASSVGTSQETQYF

J: TRBJ1-1
V: TRBV7-6
CDR3: CASSSWDHTEAFF

J: TRBJ2-1
V: TRBV15
CDR3: CATSRDEKTSGRPSLYNEQFF

J: TRBJ2-7
V: TRBV5-1
CDR3: CASSLWGSYFYEQYF

J: TRBJ2-7
V: TRBV20-1
CDR3: CSASGGGTGVPYEQYF